The 14 T cell receptor beta chains reported below all come from one sample, sequenced in a study of T cell responses to AZD1222 COVID-19 vaccine. Generated by immunoSEQ multiplex PCR, the TCRdb table keeps only in-frame clones and is missing some. The sample has fewer than 55,000 clones; around 80% are singletons. Sequencing used peripheral blood, obtained on day 0 of MenACWY control vaccination. Source of these receptors: an adult in good health.

The chain recombines TRBV18 with TRBJ1-5, with D uncertain. V was pared by 6 bases and J by 1 base, with 7 bases between. The CDR3 covers 13 residues. Germline CDR1 is KGHSH and CDR2 is LQKENI. CDR3 residues: CASSGTSNQPQHF. In DNA form, the CDR3 reads TGTGCCAGCTCGGGCACAAGCAATCAGCCCCAGCATTTT.

This chain uses TRBV25-1 with TRBJ1-2, with D possibly matching TRBD1 (6 bases). V shed 6 bases and J shed 4 bases, with 18 bases lying between them. Germline V gene data show CDR1 as MGHDK and CDR2 as SYGVNS. The length of the CDR3 is 15 residues. The CDR3 nucleotides read TGTGCCAGCAGCGTGCCGGGGGGGCATGGCTATGGCTACACCTTC. This gives the protein CASSVPGGHGYGYTF.

The chain recombines TRBV7-3 with TRBJ2-7, with D possibly being TRBD2 (5 bases). V was pared by 4 bases and J by 5 bases, with 15 bases between. Germline V gives CDR1 SGHTA, CDR2 FQGTGA. The CDR3 extends over 14 amino acids. The CDR3 is CASSSHRGSHEQYV. The CDR3, as DNA: TGTGCCAGCAGCTCCCATCGGGGAAGTCACGAGCAGTACGTC.

This clone is medium-sized by share. The genes are TRBV19 and TRBJ2-7; 10 bases agree with TRBD2. The V gene end was trimmed by 3 bases and the J gene end by 4 bases; junction bases not matched to a gene: 6. This CDR3 is built from 15 residues. CDR1 LNHDA and CDR2 SQIVND come from the germline V gene (reference sequence). The CDR3 sequence is CASSITLAGVYEQYF. In DNA, the CDR3 is TGTGCCAGTAGTATCACCCTAGCGGGAGTGTACGAGCAGTACTTC.

The V gene is TRBV6-2 or TRBV6-3, the J gene TRBJ2-2; 12 bases line up with TRBD1. Germline-derived CDR1 and CDR2 are MNHEY and SVGEGT. V shed 2 bases and J 2 bases; nucleotides not matched to a gene: 3. This CDR3 has 17 residues. DNA for the CDR3: TGTGCCAGCAGTTACCGGGACAGGGGGCTTAACACCGGGGAGCTGTTTTTT. This gives the protein CASSYRDRGLNTGELFF.

This clone was seen a handful of times. V usage is TRBV5-3 and J usage is TRBJ2-1, with D perhaps TRBD1 or TRBD2 (5 bases each). TRBV5-3 is marked as an open reading frame, function uncertain. V lost 6 bases, J lost 4 bases, and 14 bases lay in between. The CDR3 has 14 amino acids. The DNA for the CDR3 is TGTGCCAGAATGGGGACGGGGATATACAATGAGCAGTTCTTC. Its translation: CARMGTGIYNEQFF.

This sequence joins TRBV28 and TRBJ2-7; TRBD2 agrees at 8 bases. With 8 bases clipped from V and 6 bases from J, the junction kept 6 bases outside the gene matches. CDR3 length: 12 amino acids. Germline V lookup: CDR1 MDHEN, CDR2 SYDVKM. In nucleotides, the CDR3 is TGTGCCAGCGGGACTAGGGGAACCGAGCAGTACTTC. Protein product: CASGTRGTEQYF. The variable domain in full, completed from reference TRBV28 and TRBJ2-7, reads DVKVTQSSRYLVKRTGEKVFLECVQDMDHENMFWYRQDPGLGLRLIYFSYDVKMKEKGDIPEGYSVSREKKERFSLILESASTNQTSMYLCASGTRGTEQYFGPGTRLTVT.

With regard to this clone: This may be a read error, as it is one base from a much larger clone. The V and J genes are TRBV13 and TRBJ1-5; no clear D gene. Looked up from germline, CDR1 is PRHDT and CDR2 is FYEKMQ (reference sequence). The CDR3 sequence is 12 residues long. V lost 2 bases to trimming and J lost 4 bases, with 3 bases between them. CDR3 loop: CASSLQNQPQHF. The CDR3 DNA reads TGTGCCAGCAGCTTACAGAATCAGCCCCAGCATTTT.

This sequence joins TRBV5-1 and TRBJ2-2; TRBD1 agrees at 7 bases. Germline CDR1 is SGHRS and CDR2 is YFSETQ. The V segment lost 3 bases and the J segment 1 base; nucleotides outside the gene matches: 3. The CDR3 extends over 15 amino acids. CDR3 amino acids: CASSSTGLNTGELFF. Written as DNA, the CDR3 is TGCGCCAGCAGCTCGACAGGGTTGAACACCGGGGAGCTGTTTTTT.

The J gene is TRBJ2-5, the V gene TRBV11-2, with D possibly being TRBD2 (6 bases). Trimming left V 4 bases short and J 0 bases short, with 9 bases between. Germline values: CDR1 SGHAT, CDR2 FQNNGV. This CDR3 contains 14 residues. In DNA, the CDR3 is TGTGCCAGCAGCTGGGGACTGAACCAAGAGACCCAGTACTTC. Protein product: CASSWGLNQETQYF.

V is TRBV2 and J is TRBJ1-1, with D unclear. V was trimmed by 6 bases and J by 4 bases, leaving 15 bases between them. CDR1 is SNHLY, CDR2 FYNNEI, per germline. This CDR3 has 14 amino acids. The CDR3 sequence: CASRDPLRVTEAFF. As DNA, the CDR3 is TGTGCCAGCAGGGACCCCCTGAGGGTCACTGAAGCTTTCTTT. Based on the CDR3 plus reference TRBV2 and TRBJ1-1, the full variable domain is EPEVTQTPSHQVTQMGQEVILRCVPISNHLYFYWYRQILGQKVEFLVSFYNNEISEKSEIFDDQFSVERPDGSNFTLKIRSTKLEDSAMYFCASRDPLRVTEAFFGQGTRLTVV.

The chain links TRBV27 to TRBJ1-2, with 9 bases aligning to TRBD1. The CDR3 is 14 amino acids. CDR1 MNHEY and CDR2 SMNVEV come from the germline V gene (reference sequence). Trimming cost V 5 bases and J 5 bases; bases outside gene matches: 6. The CDR3 spells CASSPGTGRYGYTF. The CDR3 DNA reads TGTGCCAGCAGTCCCGGGACAGGGAGGTATGGCTACACCTTC.

The chain uses TRBV4-2 and TRBJ2-5, with D unresolved. V was trimmed by 5 bases and J by 5 bases, leaving 18 bases between them. The germline V gene has CDR1 LGHNA and CDR2 YNFKEQ. The CDR3 has 15 residues. The CDR3 loop is CASSSSTWPGETQYF. CDR3 in DNA: TGTGCCAGCAGCTCAAGCACGTGGCCCGGGGAGACCCAGTACTTC.

This chain joins TRBV3-1 (or the pseudogene TRBV3-2) and TRBJ1-1; no reliable D call. This CDR3 is built from 13 residues. Germline values: CDR1 LGHDT, CDR2 YNNKEL (reference sequence). Deletions cut 3 bases from V and 6 bases from J, with 11 bases between. The CDR3 is CASSQQLGSEAFF. CDR3 coding DNA: TGTGCCAGCAGCCAGCAACTCGGGTCTGAAGCTTTCTTT.